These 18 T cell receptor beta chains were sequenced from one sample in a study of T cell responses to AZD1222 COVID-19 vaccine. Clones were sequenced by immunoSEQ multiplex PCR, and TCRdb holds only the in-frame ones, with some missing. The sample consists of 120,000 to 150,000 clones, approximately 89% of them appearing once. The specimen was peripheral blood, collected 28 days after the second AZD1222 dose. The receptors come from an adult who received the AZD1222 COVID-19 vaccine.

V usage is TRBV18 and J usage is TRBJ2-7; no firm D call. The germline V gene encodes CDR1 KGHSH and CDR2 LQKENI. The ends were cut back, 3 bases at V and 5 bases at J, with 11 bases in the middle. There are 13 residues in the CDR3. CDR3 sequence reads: CASSPMVGNEQYF. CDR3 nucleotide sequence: TGTGCCAGCTCACCTATGGTAGGGAACGAGCAGTACTTC.

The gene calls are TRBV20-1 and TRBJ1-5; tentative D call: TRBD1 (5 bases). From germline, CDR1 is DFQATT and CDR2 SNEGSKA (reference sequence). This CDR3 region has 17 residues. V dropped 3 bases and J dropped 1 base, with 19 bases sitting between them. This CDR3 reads CSASLWRGGGSNQPQHF. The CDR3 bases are TGCAGTGCTAGTCTCTGGCGCGGGGGGGGGAGCAATCAGCCCCAGCATTTT.

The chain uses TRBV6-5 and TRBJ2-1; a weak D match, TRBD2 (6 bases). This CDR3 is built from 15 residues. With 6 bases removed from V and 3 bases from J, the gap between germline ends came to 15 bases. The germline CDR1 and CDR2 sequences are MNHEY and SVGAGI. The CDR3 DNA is TGTGCCAGCAGCTCCGGACTACGGGTCTACAATGAGCAGTTCTTC. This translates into CASSSGLRVYNEQFF.

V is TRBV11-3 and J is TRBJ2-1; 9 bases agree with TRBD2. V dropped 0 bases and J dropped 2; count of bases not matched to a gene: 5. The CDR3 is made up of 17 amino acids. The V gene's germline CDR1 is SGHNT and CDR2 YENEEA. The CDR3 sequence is CASSLDPGGRAYNEQFF. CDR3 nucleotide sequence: TGTGCCAGCAGCTTAGATCCGGGCGGGAGGGCCTACAATGAGCAGTTCTTC. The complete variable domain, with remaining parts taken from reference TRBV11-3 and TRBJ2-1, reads EAGVVQSPRYKIIEKKQPVAFWCNPISGHNTLYWYLQNLGQGPELLIRYENEEAVDDSQLPKDRFSAERLKGVDSTLKIQPAELGDSAVYLCASSLDPGGRAYNEQFFGPGTRLTVL.

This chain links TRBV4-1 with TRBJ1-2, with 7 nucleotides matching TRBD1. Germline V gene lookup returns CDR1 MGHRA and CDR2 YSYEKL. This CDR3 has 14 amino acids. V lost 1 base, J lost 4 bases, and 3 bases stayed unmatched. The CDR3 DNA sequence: TGCGCCAGCAGCCAAGTAGGACAGGCCTATGGCTACACCTTC. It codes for CASSQVGQAYGYTF.

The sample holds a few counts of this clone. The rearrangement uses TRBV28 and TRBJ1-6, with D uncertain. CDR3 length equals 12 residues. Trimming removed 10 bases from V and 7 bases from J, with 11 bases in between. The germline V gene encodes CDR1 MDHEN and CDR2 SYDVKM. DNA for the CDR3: TGTGCCACCAGAGTTCTGAATTCACCCCTCCACTTT. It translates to CATRVLNSPLHF.

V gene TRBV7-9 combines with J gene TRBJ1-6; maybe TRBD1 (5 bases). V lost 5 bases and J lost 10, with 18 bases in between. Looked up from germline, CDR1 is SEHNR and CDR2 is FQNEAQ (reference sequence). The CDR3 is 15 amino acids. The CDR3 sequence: CASSPKGTPGSPLHF. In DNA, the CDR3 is TGTGCCAGCAGCCCGAAGGGGACCCCAGGGTCACCCCTCCACTTT.

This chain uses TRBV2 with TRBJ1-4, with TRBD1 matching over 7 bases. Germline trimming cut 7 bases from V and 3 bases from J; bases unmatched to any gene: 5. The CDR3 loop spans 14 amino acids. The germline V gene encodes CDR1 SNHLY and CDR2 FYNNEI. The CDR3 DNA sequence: TGTGCCAGCAATGACAGGGCAGCTAATGAAAAACTGTTTTTT. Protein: CASNDRAANEKLFF.

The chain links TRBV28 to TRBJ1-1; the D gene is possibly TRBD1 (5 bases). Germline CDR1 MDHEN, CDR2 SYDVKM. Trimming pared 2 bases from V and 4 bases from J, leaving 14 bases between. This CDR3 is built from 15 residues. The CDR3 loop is CASSLGTPGSTEAFF. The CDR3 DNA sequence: TGTGCCAGCAGTTTAGGGACCCCCGGGAGCACTGAAGCTTTCTTT.

This CDR3 reads CASSIYAQMNTEAFF. DNA for the CDR3: TGTGCCAGTAGTATTTATGCACAGATGAACACTGAAGCTTTCTTT. The V call is TRBV19, the J call TRBJ1-1; D is unresolved. Germline V gene data show CDR1 as LNHDA and CDR2 as SQIVND (reference sequence). The CDR3 length is 15 residues. The V end was cut by 3 bases, the J end by 0 bases, with 11 bases between.

Here the CDR3 DNA reads TGTGCCAGCAGCGTACAGGATTACGGCTACACCTTC. Translated, it gives CASSVQDYGYTF. The chain combines TRBV7-2 with TRBJ1-2, with D maybe TRBD1 (5 bases). Per the germline V gene, CDR1 is SGHTA and CDR2 is FQGNSA. The CDR3 contains 12 residues. V lost 5 bases and J lost 8, with 12 bases in between.

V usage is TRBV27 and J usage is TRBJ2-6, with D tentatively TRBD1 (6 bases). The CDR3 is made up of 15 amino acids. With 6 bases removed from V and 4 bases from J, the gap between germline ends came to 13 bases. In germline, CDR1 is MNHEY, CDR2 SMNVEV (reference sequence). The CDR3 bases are TGTGCCAGCAGCCTCAACAGGGCCGGGGCCAACGTCCTGACTTTC. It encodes CASSLNRAGANVLTF.

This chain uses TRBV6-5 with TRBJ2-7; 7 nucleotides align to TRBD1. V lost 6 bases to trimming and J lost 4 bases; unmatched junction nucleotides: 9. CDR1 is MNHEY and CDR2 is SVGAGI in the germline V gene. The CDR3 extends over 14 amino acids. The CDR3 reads CASSPTGAPYEQYF. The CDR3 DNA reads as TGTGCCAGCAGCCCCACAGGGGCACCTTACGAGCAGTACTTC.

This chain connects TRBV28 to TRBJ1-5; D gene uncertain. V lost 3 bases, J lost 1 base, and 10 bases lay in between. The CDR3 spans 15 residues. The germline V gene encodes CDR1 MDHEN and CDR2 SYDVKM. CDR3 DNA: TGTGCCAGCAGTTTTGGGGTTTTAAGCAATCAGCCCCAGCATTTT. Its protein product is CASSFGVLSNQPQHF. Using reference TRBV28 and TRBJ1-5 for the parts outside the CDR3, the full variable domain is DVKVTQSSRYLVKRTGEKVFLECVQDMDHENMFWYRQDPGLGLRLIYFSYDVKMKEKGDIPEGYSVSREKKERFSLILESASTNQTSMYLCASSFGVLSNQPQHFGDGTRLSIL.

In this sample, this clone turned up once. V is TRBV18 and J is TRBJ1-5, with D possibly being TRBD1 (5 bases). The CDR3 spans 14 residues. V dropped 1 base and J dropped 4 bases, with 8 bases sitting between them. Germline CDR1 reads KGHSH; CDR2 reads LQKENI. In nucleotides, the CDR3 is TGTGCCAGCTCACCACAGTCAGGGAATCAGCCCCAGCATTTT. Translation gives CASSPQSGNQPQHF.

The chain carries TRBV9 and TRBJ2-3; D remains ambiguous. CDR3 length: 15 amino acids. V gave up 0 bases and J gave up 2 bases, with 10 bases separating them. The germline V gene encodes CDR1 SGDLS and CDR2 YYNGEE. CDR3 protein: CASSVEGRSTDTQYF. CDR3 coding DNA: TGTGCCAGCAGCGTAGAGGGCAGGTCCACAGATACGCAGTATTTT.

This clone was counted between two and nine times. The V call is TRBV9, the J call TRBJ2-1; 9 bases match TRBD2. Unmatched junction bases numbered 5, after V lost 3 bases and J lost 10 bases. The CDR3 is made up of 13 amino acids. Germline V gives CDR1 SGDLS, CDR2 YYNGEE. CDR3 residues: CASSGAGGGEQFF. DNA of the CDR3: TGTGCCAGCAGCGGAGCGGGAGGAGGAGAGCAGTTCTTC.

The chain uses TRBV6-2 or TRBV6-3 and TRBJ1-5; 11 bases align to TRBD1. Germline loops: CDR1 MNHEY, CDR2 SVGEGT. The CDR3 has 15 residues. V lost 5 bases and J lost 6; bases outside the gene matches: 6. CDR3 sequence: CASSKGQGASQPQHF. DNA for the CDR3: TGTGCCAGCAGTAAAGGACAGGGGGCATCTCAGCCCCAGCATTTT.